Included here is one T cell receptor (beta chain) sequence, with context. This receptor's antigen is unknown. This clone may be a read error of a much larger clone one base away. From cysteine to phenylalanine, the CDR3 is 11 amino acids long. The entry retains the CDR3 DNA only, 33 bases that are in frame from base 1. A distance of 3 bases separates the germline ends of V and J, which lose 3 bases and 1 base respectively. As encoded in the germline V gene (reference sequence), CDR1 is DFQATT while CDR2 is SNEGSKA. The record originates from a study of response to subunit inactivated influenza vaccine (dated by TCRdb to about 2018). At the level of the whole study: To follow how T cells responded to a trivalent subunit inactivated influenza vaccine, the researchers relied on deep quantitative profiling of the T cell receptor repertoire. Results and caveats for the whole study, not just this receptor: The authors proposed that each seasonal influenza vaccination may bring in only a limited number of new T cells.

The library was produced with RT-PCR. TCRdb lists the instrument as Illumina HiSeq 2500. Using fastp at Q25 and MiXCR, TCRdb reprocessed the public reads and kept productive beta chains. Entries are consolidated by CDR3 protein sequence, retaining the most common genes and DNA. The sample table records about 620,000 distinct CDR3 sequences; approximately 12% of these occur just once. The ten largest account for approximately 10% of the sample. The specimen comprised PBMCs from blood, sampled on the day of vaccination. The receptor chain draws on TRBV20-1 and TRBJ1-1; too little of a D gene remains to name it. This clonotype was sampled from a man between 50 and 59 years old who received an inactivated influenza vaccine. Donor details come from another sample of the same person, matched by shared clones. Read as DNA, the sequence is TGCAGTGCTAGCGAGAACACTGAAGCTTTCTTT. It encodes CSASENTEAFF.